These 32 T cell receptor beta chains originate from one sample sequenced in a study of OX40 agonist ivuxolimab in advanced cancers. Libraries were prepared by immunoSEQ multiplex PCR; TCRdb keeps only in-frame clonotypes and omits some of them. The profile shows 70,000 to 80,000 clones, 85% to 90% of them singletons. Material: CD4+ or CD8+ T cells sorted from blood, obtained in a trial of the OX40 agonist ivuxolimab. The receptors were gathered from an adult with an advanced solid tumor such as melanoma, head and neck, liver or kidney cancer.

The rearrangement joins TRBV5-1 to TRBJ2-5; D not resolved. V lost 0 bases and J 4 bases, leaving 13 bases between the germline ends. The germline V gene encodes CDR1 SGHRS and CDR2 YFSETQ. This CDR3 spans 15 amino acids. CDR3 nucleotide sequence: TGCGCCAGCAGCTTGGCACCCATGGTTCCAGAGACCCAGTACTTC. This sequence encodes CASSLAPMVPETQYF. Full variable domain (missing parts from reference TRBV5-1 and TRBJ2-5): KAGVTQTPRYLIKTRGQQVTLSCSPISGHRSVSWYQQTPGQGLQFLFEYFSETQRNKGNFPGRFSGRQFSNSRSEMNVSTLELGDSALYLCASSLAPMVPETQYFGPGTRLLVL.

V and J are TRBV28 and TRBJ1-2; a possible D gene is TRBD1 (5 bases). V shed 3 bases and J shed 8 bases, with 16 bases lying between them. CDR1 and CDR2 from the germline V gene are MDHEN and SYDVKM. The CDR3 spans 14 residues. The CDR3 DNA follows: TGTGCCAGCAGTTTTAACCTCGGGGCCCGGGGCTACACCTTC. It yields the protein CASSFNLGARGYTF.

V usage is TRBV5-5 and J usage is TRBJ2-1; possibly TRBD2 for D (5 bases). The CDR3 contains 14 residues. The germline gives CDR1 SGHKS, CDR2 YYEKEE (reference sequence). Trimming pared 2 bases from V and 5 bases from J, leaving 11 bases between. The CDR3 sequence: CASSLNGINNEQFF. In nucleotides, the CDR3 is TGTGCCAGCAGCTTAAACGGGATCAACAATGAGCAGTTCTTC. Drawing the rest from reference TRBV5-5 and TRBJ2-1, the complete variable domain is DAGVTQSPTHLIKTRGQQVTLRCSPISGHKSVSWYQQVLGQGPQFIFQYYEKEERGRGNFPDRFSARQFPNYSSELNVNALLLGDSALYLCASSLNGINNEQFFGPGTRLTVL.

This chain joins TRBV19 and TRBJ2-7; 8 bases match TRBD2. Germline V gives CDR1 LNHDA, CDR2 SQIVND (reference sequence). Losses at the gene ends were 11 bases for V and 6 bases for J; bases not matched to a gene: 18. The CDR3 has 15 amino acids. The DNA of the CDR3 is TGTGCCTCCCGGCGGGGGGCTCGAGGGGCGCGCGAGCAGTACTTC. The encoded protein is CASRRGARGAREQYF.

The CDR3 region is CASKRAGVYEQYF. CDR3 DNA sequence: TGTGCCAGCAAGCGAGCAGGGGTCTACGAGCAGTACTTC. The chain couples TRBV28 to TRBJ2-7, with a tentative D call TRBD1 (6 bases). The germline gives CDR1 MDHEN, CDR2 SYDVKM. The ends were cut back, 7 bases at V and 3 bases at J, with 13 bases in the middle. The CDR3 extends over 13 amino acids. The full variable domain, rest sourced from reference TRBV28 and TRBJ2-7, is DVKVTQSSRYLVKRTGEKVFLECVQDMDHENMFWYRQDPGLGLRLIYFSYDVKMKEKGDIPEGYSVSREKKERFSLILESASTNQTSMYLCASKRAGVYEQYFGPGTRLTVT.

The rearrangement uses TRBV5-5 and TRBJ1-1; D is undetermined. CDR1 is SGHKS and CDR2 is YYEKEE in the germline V gene (reference sequence). Trimming took off 0 bases at V and 0 bases at J, with 9 bases between the two ends. The CDR3 sequence is 15 residues long. Written as DNA, the CDR3 is TGTGCCAGCAGCTTGGGCGGGTGGGTGAACACTGAAGCTTTCTTT. Protein: CASSLGGWVNTEAFF.

The rearrangement uses TRBV7-3 and TRBJ1-1; no reliable D call. This CDR3 comprises 14 residues. Between the trimmed V and J ends, which lost 1 base and 0 bases, there was a span of 6 bases. CDR1 SGHTA and CDR2 FQGTGA come from the germline V gene. CDR3 loop: CASSLSSMNTEAFF. CDR3 nucleotides: TGTGCCAGCAGCTTAAGCAGCATGAACACTGAAGCTTTCTTT. Together with reference TRBV7-3 and TRBJ1-1, the CDR3 gives the full variable domain: GAGVSQTPSNKVTEKGKYVELRCDPISGHTALYWYRQSLGQGPEFLIYFQGTGAADDSGLPNDRFFAVRPEGSVSTLKIQRTERGDSAVYLCASSLSSMNTEAFFGQGTRLTVV.

The chain employs TRBV20-1 and TRBJ1-2; D unresolved. The CDR3 is 11 residues long. The germline V gene has CDR1 DFQATT and CDR2 SNEGSKA (reference sequence). Between the trimmed V and J ends, which lost 5 bases and 5 bases, there was a span of 9 bases. DNA of the CDR3: TGCAGTGCTGCCTTATGGTATGGCTACACCTTC. Protein product: CSAALWYGYTF.

This clone has a handful of counts. The rearrangement links TRBV7-2 to TRBJ2-7; TRBD2 agrees at 15 bases. V lost 5 bases, J lost 4 bases, and 6 bases stayed unmatched. CDR3 length equals 16 residues. Germline values: CDR1 SGHTA, CDR2 FQGNSA. CDR3 residues: CASSVEGLAGGYEQYF. The CDR3 DNA sequence: TGTGCCAGCAGCGTCGAGGGACTAGCGGGGGGATACGAGCAGTACTTC.

DNA for the CDR3: TGTGCCTGGAGTGTAACGGGATCCTCCTACAATGAGCAGTTCTTC. It encodes CAWSVTGSSYNEQFF. The rearrangement links TRBV30 to TRBJ2-1; D is perhaps TRBD2 (5 bases). CDR1 and CDR2 from the germline V gene are GTSNPN and SVGIG (reference sequence). The CDR3 has 15 residues. V was pared by 0 bases and J by 0 bases, with 9 bases between.

The chain couples TRBV5-1 to TRBJ2-3; 7 nucleotides match TRBD2. Germline V gives CDR1 SGHRS, CDR2 YFSETQ. The CDR3 runs 15 residues. V was pared by 6 bases and J by 2 bases, with 9 bases of the junction left unmatched. The CDR3 region is CASTRTSAYTDTQYF. CDR3 nucleotide sequence: TGCGCCAGCACCCGAACTAGCGCCTACACAGATACGCAGTATTTT.

The chain is built from TRBV6-5 and TRBJ1-6; 8 bases match TRBD1. The V gene's germline CDR1 is MNHEY and CDR2 SVGAGI. The CDR3 length is 15 residues. V was clipped by 6 bases and J by 7 bases; unmatched bases: 8. The CDR3 loop is CASRSQGADNSPLHF. Written as DNA, the CDR3 is TGTGCCAGCAGATCTCAGGGGGCGGACAATTCACCCCTCCACTTT.

The chain has TRBV6-5 and TRBJ1-2; D perhaps matches TRBD1 (6 bases). Trimming cost V 0 bases and J 5 bases, with 16 bases left between them. This CDR3 has 16 residues. CDR1 and CDR2 (germline): MNHEY, SVGAGI. The CDR3 DNA is TGTGCCAGCAGTTACTCGCCCTGGGTAGGGGGTTATGGCTACACCTTC. Translating gives CASSYSPWVGGYGYTF.

This clone was detected only once. This chain links TRBV7-9 with TRBJ1-6, with D perhaps matching TRBD1 (5 bases). Per the germline V gene, CDR1 is SEHNR and CDR2 is FQNEAQ (reference sequence). V lost 4 bases and J 9 bases, leaving 16 bases between the germline ends. There are 15 residues in the CDR3. Here the CDR3 reads CASSSTPGLSSPLHF. The DNA for the CDR3 is TGTGCCAGCAGCTCTACACCGGGACTGAGTTCACCCCTCCACTTT.

The chain employs TRBV7-9 and TRBJ1-3; D perhaps matches TRBD1 (5 bases). The CDR3 runs 15 residues. Per the germline V gene, CDR1 is SEHNR and CDR2 is FQNEAQ (reference sequence). V lost 5 bases and J lost 0, with 11 bases in between. CDR3 coding DNA: TGTGCCAGCAGCGCCCGGGGCAACTCTGGAAACACCATATATTTT. Its protein product is CASSARGNSGNTIYF.

The rearrangement uses TRBV28 and TRBJ1-1; D uncertain. The CDR3 is 16 residues long. Germline loops: CDR1 MDHEN, CDR2 SYDVKM. V was pared by 0 bases and J by 2 bases, with 13 bases between. CDR3 amino acids: CASSLWRLRGNTEAFF. In DNA, the CDR3 is TGTGCCAGCAGTTTATGGAGGCTACGGGGAAACACTGAAGCTTTCTTT.

In its sample, this clone was seen many times. This CDR3 is also generated by other DNA sequences in the sample. V usage is TRBV21-1 and J usage is TRBJ2-2; no check of the table's D call, TRBD1, against the DNA was made. TRBV21-1 is a pseudogene. The CDR3 is 18 residues long. CDR3 protein: CASSKARRTGGRTGELFF. In DNA, the CDR3 is TGTGCCAGCAGCAAAGCGCGGCGGACAGGGGGTCGGACCGGGGAGCTGTTTTTT.

The rearrangement joins TRBV7-8 to TRBJ2-7, with D hard to call. The ends were cut back, 3 bases at V and 0 bases at J, with 15 bases in the middle. The CDR3 contains 16 residues. Germline CDR1 and CDR2: SGHVS and FQNEAQ. CDR3 nucleotide sequence: TGTGCCAGCAGCTTCTCCTTCGCGGAGAGCTCCTACGAGCAGTACTTC. Amino acid sequence: CASSFSFAESSYEQYF. Drawing the rest from reference TRBV7-8 and TRBJ2-7, the complete variable domain is GAGVSQSPRYKVAKRGQDVALRCDPISGHVSLFWYQQALGQGPEFLTYFQNEAQLDKSGLPSDRFFAERPEGSVSTLKIQRTQQEDSAVYLCASSFSFAESSYEQYFGPGTRLTVT.

V gene TRBV5-4 combines with J gene TRBJ2-3, with D unresolved. Per germline, CDR1 SGHNT and CDR2 YYREEE (reference sequence). V lost 0 bases to trimming and J lost 3 bases, with 8 bases between them. The CDR3 loop spans 14 amino acids. The CDR3 sequence: CASSLGEGTDTQYF. The CDR3 DNA follows: TGTGCCAGCAGCTTGGGCGAAGGAACAGATACGCAGTATTTT.

The V gene is TRBV6-5, the J gene TRBJ1-2; D is unclear. The CDR3 sequence is 14 residues long. From germline, CDR1 is MNHEY and CDR2 SVGAGI. V was trimmed by 2 bases and J by 8 bases, leaving 15 bases between them. In DNA, the CDR3 is TGTGCCAGCAGTTACGGGCGGTATTTTGAGGGCTACACCTTC. Protein product: CASSYGRYFEGYTF.

This clone occurred once. The CDR3 sequence: CASSVRGTGRPNTGELFF. CDR3 coding DNA: TGTGCCAGCAGCGTAAGAGGGACAGGGAGACCGAACACCGGGGAGCTGTTTTTT. The chain links TRBV9 to TRBJ2-2; TRBD1 aligns across 9 bases. V shed 1 base, J shed 0 bases, and the junction held 7 bases outside the gene matches. The CDR3 extends over 18 amino acids. From germline, CDR1 is SGDLS and CDR2 YYNGEE.

The genes are TRBV19 and TRBJ2-1; weak D call: TRBD2 (6 bases). Germline CDR1 and CDR2: LNHDA and SQIVND (reference sequence). V lost 9 bases and J lost 7, with 10 bases in between. This CDR3 has 11 residues. The CDR3 protein is CASKEGNEQFF. The CDR3 DNA follows: TGTGCCAGCAAGGAGGGAAATGAGCAGTTCTTC.

The J gene is TRBJ2-1, the V gene TRBV10-2; D remains ambiguous. This CDR3 region has 14 residues. Per germline, CDR1 WSHSY and CDR2 SAAADI. The germline V and J ends were trimmed by 1 base and 4 bases, with 8 bases remaining between them. CDR3 loop: CASSEYRLYNEQFF. The CDR3 DNA sequence: TGCGCCAGCAGTGAGTATAGGCTTTACAATGAGCAGTTCTTC.

The chain carries TRBV5-6 and TRBJ2-5; D remains ambiguous. Trimming cost V 2 bases and J 1 base, with 9 bases left between them. CDR1 is SGHDT and CDR2 is YYEEEE in the germline V gene. This CDR3 is built from 14 residues. CDR3 DNA: TGTGCCAGCAGCTTCCGACATAGCCAAGAGACCCAGTACTTC. It is translated as CASSFRHSQETQYF.

The V and J genes are TRBV2 and TRBJ1-5, with 7 bases that match TRBD1. The CDR3 loop spans 15 amino acids. The germline V gene has CDR1 SNHLY and CDR2 FYNNEI. Germline trimming cut 6 bases from V and 2 bases from J; bases unmatched to any gene: 7. DNA for the CDR3: TGTGCCAGCAGAGAGACAGGGTTTGGCAATCAGCCCCAGCATTTT. It specifies CASRETGFGNQPQHF.

A single count supports this clone. This chain links TRBV6-6 with TRBJ1-2; maybe TRBD1 (5 bases). CDR1 MNHNY and CDR2 SVGAGI come from the germline V gene (reference sequence). The CDR3 contains 14 residues. The V end lost 7 bases, the J end lost 0 bases, and 12 bases lay between the germline ends. The CDR3, as DNA: TGTGCCAGCATACAAGGGGACGCTAACTATGGCTACACCTTC. Encoded protein: CASIQGDANYGYTF.

The chain has TRBV27 and TRBJ2-7; TRBD2 agrees at 7 bases. V lost 6 bases, J lost 6 bases, and 8 bases stayed unmatched. Germline lookup yields CDR1 MNHEY and CDR2 SMNVEV (reference sequence). The CDR3 length is 13 residues. The CDR3 here is CASSRRLAAEQYF. DNA for the CDR3: TGTGCCAGCAGCCGAAGACTAGCTGCCGAGCAGTACTTC.

The genes are TRBV6-5 and TRBJ1-2; D uncertain. Germline CDR1 and CDR2: MNHEY and SVGAGI. CDR3 size: 13 residues. The V gene lost 6 bases and the J gene lost 6 bases, with 14 bases spanning the gap. The CDR3 here is CASRIQLSDGYTF. In nucleotides, the CDR3 is TGTGCCAGCAGAATACAGTTGTCGGATGGCTACACCTTC.

The CDR3 DNA sequence: TGTGCCAGCAGCCAGCCGGGACTAGCGGGGCCCCTAGGTGAGCAGTTCTTC. Translating it yields CASSQPGLAGPLGEQFF. This chain joins TRBV7-2 and TRBJ2-1, with 13 bases matching TRBD2. V trimming: 5 bases; J trimming: 9 bases; junction bases outside the gene matches: 13. Germline CDR1 is SGHTA and CDR2 is FQGNSA. This CDR3 has 17 residues.

V and J are TRBV7-2 and TRBJ2-5; TRBD2 agrees at 7 bases. The J segment lost 2 bases and the V segment lost 7 bases, leaving 4 bases of the junction unmatched. The length of the CDR3 is 13 residues. Germline CDR1 is SGHTA and CDR2 is FQGNSA. The DNA of the CDR3 is TGTGCCAGCACGCAGGGAGGGCAAGAGACCCAGTACTTC. Its translation: CASTQGGQETQYF.

V gene TRBV7-3 combines with J gene TRBJ2-1; 13 bases line up with TRBD2. The germline CDR1 and CDR2 sequences are SGHTA and FQGTGA. The CDR3 runs to 16 residues. The V gene end was trimmed by 5 bases and the J gene end by 0 bases; junction bases not matched to a gene: 1. In DNA, the CDR3 is TGTGCCAGCAGCCGGACTAGCGGGAGCTCCTACAATGAGCAGTTCTTC. The encoded protein is CASSRTSGSSYNEQFF.

The chain has TRBV7-9 and TRBJ2-7; 9 bases match TRBD1. The CDR3 totals 15 residues. V lost 1 base to trimming and J lost 2 bases; unmatched junction nucleotides: 3. From germline, CDR1 is SEHNR and CDR2 FQNEAQ (reference sequence). The CDR3 nucleotides read TGTGCCAGCAGCTTAGGCGGGACAGGGCCCTACGAGCAGTACTTC. Protein: CASSLGGTGPYEQYF. Filled out from reference TRBV7-9 and TRBJ2-7, the complete variable domain reads DTGVSQNPRHKITKRGQNVTFRCDPISEHNRLYWYRQTLGQGPEFLTYFQNEAQLEKSRLLSDRFSAERPKGSFSTLEIQRTEQGDSAMYLCASSLGGTGPYEQYFGPGTRLTVT.